Below, 30 T cell receptor beta chains from the same sample are listed, as sequenced in a study of post-analysis software for immune sequencing data. Which antigens these TCRs recognize remains unknown. Regarding the study as a whole: Relative to controls, patients had five TRBV segments at higher frequency, with TRBV5-6, TRBV5-1 and TRBV20-1 among these.

Unique molecular identifiers were present in the TCR beta cDNA libraries. Using its own MiXCR run on the PCR reads, TCRdb lists one record per CDR3 protein. The sample lists about 760,000 distinct CDR3 sequences, less than 35% occurring once. Sequences were obtained from blood. These receptors all come from a girl aged 10 to 17 with multiple sclerosis.

In its sample, this clonotype was seen a few times. This sequence joins TRBV11-2 and TRBJ1-2, with 8 nucleotides matching TRBD1. The V segment lost 4 bases and the J segment 5 bases; nucleotides outside the gene matches: 6. The CDR3 contains 14 residues. Per germline, CDR1 SGHAT and CDR2 FQNNGV. Here the CDR3 DNA reads TGTGCCAGCAGCTCCCGGGACAGGATTTATGGCTACACCTTC. Translated: CASSSRDRIYGYTF.

This clonotype was detected a few times. The chain is built from TRBV20-1 and TRBJ2-7, with 10 bases fitting TRBD2. Trimming took 1 base from V and 4 from J; bases not matched to a gene: 13. This CDR3 region has 17 residues. Germline loops: CDR1 DFQATT, CDR2 SNEGSKA (reference sequence). The CDR3 DNA reads TGCAGTGCTAGAGGTGCCAGCGGGAGGGCCGAAGGTTACGAGCAGTACTTC. It is translated as CSARGASGRAEGYEQYF.

The chain uses TRBV12-3 or TRBV12-4 and TRBJ2-5, with D unclear. This CDR3 region has 12 residues. V was cut by 7 bases and J by 3 bases, with 9 bases left in between. In nucleotides, the CDR3 is TGTGCCAGCATCGGCACCAAAGAGACCCAGTACTTC. Encoded protein: CASIGTKETQYF.

This clonotype has at least ten counts. The chain uses TRBV11-3 and TRBJ2-1; 14 nucleotides line up with TRBD2. Germline assignment: CDR1 SGHNT and CDR2 YENEEA. V gave up 4 bases and J gave up 7 bases; unmatched junction bases: 6. This CDR3 has 16 residues. Here the CDR3 reads CASSSSTSGGANEQFF. CDR3 nucleotides: TGTGCCAGCAGCTCCTCGACTAGCGGGGGGGCGAATGAGCAGTTCTTC.

The rearrangement uses TRBV29-1 and TRBJ1-1, with D possibly matching TRBD1 (6 bases). The CDR3 has 13 amino acids. Trimming took 5 bases from V and 1 from J, leaving 11 bases between them. CDR1 and CDR2 from the germline V gene are SQVTM and ANQGSEA. CDR3 protein: CSVLRGGNTEAFF. The CDR3 DNA follows: TGCAGCGTTCTAAGGGGGGGGAACACTGAAGCTTTCTTT. The full variable domain, rest sourced from reference TRBV29-1 and TRBJ1-1, is SAVISQKPSRDICQRGTSLTIQCQVDSQVTMMFWYRQQPGQSLTLIATANQGSEATYESGFVIDKFPISRPNLTFSTLTVSNMSPEDSSIYLCSVLRGGNTEAFFGQGTRLTVV.

This clonotype was recorded only once. This rearrangement joins TRBV2 to TRBJ2-5, with D perhaps TRBD1 (6 bases). The end of the DNA fits TRBJ2-7 better, so the J call may be wrong. Germline values: CDR1 SNHLY, CDR2 FYNNEI. CDR3 length equals 14 residues. CDR3 DNA: TGTGCCAGCAGGGGGGACAAGGAGATTGGCGAGCAGTACTTC. Amino acids: CASRGDKEIGEQYF.

The V gene is TRBV24-1, the J gene TRBJ2-3, with 11 nucleotides matching TRBD1. The CDR3 length is 16 residues. CDR1 is KGHDR and CDR2 is SFDVKD in the germline V gene. J lost 9 bases, V lost 4 bases, and 11 bases had no gene match. CDR3 nucleotides: TGTGCCACCAGTGACCGGACAGGGGGCGCGATAAACACGCAGTATTTT. It is translated as CATSDRTGGAINTQYF.

The rearrangement links TRBV6-1 to TRBJ2-7; D is uncertain. Between the trimmed V and J ends, which lost 3 bases and 0 bases, there was a span of 9 bases. The length of the CDR3 is 14 residues. Germline V lookup: CDR1 MNHNS, CDR2 SASEGT. CDR3 sequence reads: CASSDLALSYEQYF. In nucleotides, the CDR3 is TGTGCCAGCAGTGATTTGGCTCTCTCCTACGAGCAGTACTTC.

Remarks on this clonotype: Mismatch with germline at one junction end may stem from a read error. The chain uses TRBV12-3 or TRBV12-4 and TRBJ2-5, with 9 bases aligning to TRBD1. The CDR3 totals 16 residues. The CDR3 here is CTSSLRDRDAKETQYF. In DNA, the CDR3 is TGTACCAGCAGTTTAAGGGACAGGGACGCCAAAGAGACCCAGTACTTC.

Many counts were recorded for this clonotype. V gene TRBV20-1 combines with J gene TRBJ2-2; weak D call: TRBD2 (5 bases). The germline V gene has CDR1 DFQATT and CDR2 SNEGSKA (reference sequence). V was clipped by 2 bases and J by 2 bases, with 9 bases between them. This CDR3 is built from 14 residues. DNA of the CDR3: TGCAGTGCTAGATCCAGCGGAAACACCGGGGAGCTGTTTTTT. It yields the protein CSARSSGNTGELFF.

On this clonotype itself: A much larger clone lies a single base off, so this may be a read error. The chain has TRBV5-1 and TRBJ2-3; the D is unclear. V was cut by 4 bases and J by 3 bases, with 12 bases left in between. CDR3 length equals 14 residues. Per the germline V gene, CDR1 is SGHRS and CDR2 is YFSETQ. Written as DNA, the CDR3 is TGCGCCAGCAGCGTGGTCGTCAGTACAGATACGCAGTATTTT. Amino acid sequence: CASSVVVSTDTQYF.

This clonotype was recorded a few times. The chain uses TRBV28 and TRBJ2-7; TRBD2 matches at 10 bases. Trimming at V came to 3 bases and at J to 7 bases, leaving 6 bases not matched to a gene. The germline CDR1 and CDR2 sequences are MDHEN and SYDVKM. There are 14 residues in the CDR3. CDR3 residues: CASSFLAGVGEQYF. The CDR3 DNA reads TGTGCCAGCAGTTTCCTAGCGGGAGTTGGTGAGCAGTACTTC.

This clonotype was counted a few times. The chain combines TRBV5-1 with TRBJ2-1; TRBD2 is a possible D gene (5 bases). The V gene's germline CDR1 is SGHRS and CDR2 YFSETQ. The CDR3 is 15 residues long. V shed 4 bases and J shed 7 bases, with 18 bases lying between them. The CDR3 loop is CASSRSGPTGNEQFF. For the CDR3, the DNA is TGCGCCAGCAGCAGGTCAGGCCCTACGGGGAATGAGCAGTTCTTC.

The genes are TRBV5-1 and TRBJ2-1; TRBD2 agrees at 8 bases. In germline, CDR1 is SGHRS, CDR2 YFSETQ. The V segment lost 4 bases and the J segment 2 bases; nucleotides outside the gene matches: 8. This CDR3 has 16 residues. The CDR3 DNA reads TGCGCCAGCAGCGACAACCTAGCGGGCCCCTACAATGAGCAGTTCTTC. Its translation is CASSDNLAGPYNEQFF.

This clonotype has just a few counts. This chain connects TRBV7-9 to TRBJ1-2; D might be TRBD1 (5 bases). There are 16 residues in the CDR3. Germline loops: CDR1 SEHNR, CDR2 FQNEAQ (reference sequence). Trimming left V 5 bases short and J 3 bases short, with 19 bases between. CDR3 nucleotides: TGTGCCAGCAGCCCGCCGGGATGGGGGACCCACTATGGCTACACCTTC. It specifies CASSPPGWGTHYGYTF. The full variable domain, with the rest looked up from reference TRBV7-9 and TRBJ1-2, is DTGVSQNPRHKITKRGQNVTFRCDPISEHNRLYWYRQTLGQGPEFLTYFQNEAQLEKSRLLSDRFSAERPKGSFSTLEIQRTEQGDSAMYLCASSPPGWGTHYGYTFGSGTRLTVV.

This clonotype has more than one count but fewer than ten. V and J are TRBV7-2 and TRBJ2-1; 11 bases are a match to TRBD1. This CDR3 region has 16 residues. With 3 bases clipped from V and 6 bases from J, the junction kept 7 bases outside the gene matches. From germline, CDR1 is SGHTA and CDR2 FQGNSA. CDR3 DNA: TGTGCCAGCAGCTTCGATGGACAGGGGGCTATCAATGAGCAGTTCTTC. It specifies CASSFDGQGAINEQFF.

The J gene is TRBJ1-5, the V gene TRBV6-2 or TRBV6-3; TRBD1 is a possible D gene (5 bases). The CDR3 has 15 amino acids. V was trimmed by 6 bases and J by 0 bases, leaving 12 bases between them. Germline CDR1 is MNHEY and CDR2 is SVGEGT. CDR3 bases: TGTGCCAGCAGGGGACCGAGGCATAGCAATCAGCCCCAGCATTTT. It codes for CASRGPRHSNQPQHF.

This clonotype has more than one count but fewer than ten. V gene TRBV12-3 or TRBV12-4 combines with J gene TRBJ1-5; 10 bases match TRBD1. J gave up 4 bases and V 7 bases, and 7 bases lay outside the gene matches. The CDR3 runs 15 residues. The CDR3 bases are TGTGCCAGCACCTCCGGGACAGGGGAGAATCAGCCCCAGCATTTT. This gives the protein CASTSGTGENQPQHF.

This clonotype was seen many times. V and J are TRBV4-1 and TRBJ2-7; 7 bases fit TRBD1. The CDR3 runs to 12 residues. Germline-derived CDR1 and CDR2 are MGHRA and YSYEKL. Trimming cost V 2 bases and J 5 bases; bases outside gene matches: 0. The CDR3 protein is CASSQTGDEQYF. CDR3 DNA sequence: TGCGCCAGCAGCCAAACAGGGGACGAGCAGTACTTC.

This clonotype was found a few times. The CDR3 DNA sequence: TGCAGTGCTAGCCTGGGGCCATGGCAGCCCCAGCATTTT. This gives the protein CSASLGPWQPQHF. This chain joins TRBV20-1 and TRBJ1-5; D might be TRBD1 (5 bases). Looked up from germline, CDR1 is DFQATT and CDR2 is SNEGSKA (reference sequence). The CDR3 runs to 13 residues. Trimming removed 3 bases at V and 7 bases at J, with 13 bases between.

The chain carries TRBV6-1 and TRBJ2-3; D perhaps matches TRBD1 (6 bases). CDR1 and CDR2 from the germline V gene are MNHNS and SASEGT. This CDR3 spans 12 amino acids. CDR3 protein: CSSDSHANTQYF. CDR3 DNA sequence: TGTTCCTCGGACAGCCATGCCAATACGCAGTATTTT.

The chain recombines TRBV9 with TRBJ2-7; tentative D call: TRBD2 (6 bases). The CDR3 runs 15 residues. CDR1 and CDR2 (germline): SGDLS, YYNGEE. V shed 2 bases and J shed 2 bases, with 14 bases lying between them. The CDR3 sequence: CASSVRLDGAYEQYF. The DNA of the CDR3 is TGTGCCAGCAGCGTGAGACTAGATGGGGCCTACGAGCAGTACTTC.

V usage is TRBV5-1 and J usage is TRBJ2-3; 13 positions match TRBD2. The trim removed 0 bases at V and 1 base at J, leaving 8 bases unmatched. Per germline, CDR1 SGHRS and CDR2 YFSETQ. The CDR3 totals 19 residues. The CDR3 coding sequence is TGCGCCAGCAGCTTGGTCCCCGGGACTAGCGGGGAACGCACAGATACGCAGTATTTT. Its protein is CASSLVPGTSGERTDTQYF.

This clonotype was counted once. The V call is TRBV7-9, the J call TRBJ1-2; D gene ambiguous. Trimming cost V 0 bases and J 4 bases, with 15 bases left between them. The CDR3 extends over 16 amino acids. Germline V gives CDR1 SEHNR, CDR2 FQNEAQ (reference sequence). CDR3 in amino acids: CASSLAGDMLPYGYTF. For the CDR3, the DNA is TGTGCCAGCAGCTTAGCGGGAGACATGCTACCCTATGGCTACACCTTC.

This clonotype was seen more than once but under ten times. The chain combines TRBV5-1 with TRBJ2-1; TRBD2 matches at 7 bases. V shed 4 bases, J shed 6 bases, and the junction held 10 bases outside the gene matches. Germline CDR1 and CDR2: SGHRS and YFSETQ. This CDR3 spans 15 amino acids. The CDR3 sequence: CASSPRGGSFNEQFF. CDR3 DNA: TGCGCCAGCAGCCCGAGGGGCGGGAGTTTCAATGAGCAGTTCTTC.

Comment on this clonotype: Since the CDR3 does not end with the conserved phenylalanine or tryptophan, this likely comes from a read error. V is TRBV29-1 and J is TRBJ2-5; D might be TRBD2 (6 bases). The length of the CDR3 is 13 residues. CDR1 and CDR2 from the germline V gene are SQVTM and ANQGSEA. The V end lost 7 bases, the J end lost 4 bases, and 16 bases lay between the germline ends. The CDR3 DNA reads as TGCAGCGCTGTGGGCCCGGGAGCAGAGACCCAGTACTTA. This gives the protein CSAVGPGAETQYL.

This clonotype was recorded a few times. This rearrangement joins TRBV2 to TRBJ2-7; either TRBD1 or TRBD2 may fit D (5 bases each). CDR3 length: 13 amino acids. V dropped 11 bases and J dropped 6 bases, with 20 bases sitting between them. CDR1 and CDR2 from the germline V gene are SNHLY and FYNNEI. DNA of the CDR3: TGTGCCGGGGGATTAAGCCTTCGCGGCGAGCAGTACTTC. It codes for CAGGLSLRGEQYF. The variable domain in full, completed from reference TRBV2 and TRBJ2-7, reads EPEVTQTPSHQVTQMGQEVILRCVPISNHLYFYWYRQILGQKVEFLVSFYNNEISEKSEIFDDQFSVERPDGSNFTLKIRSTKLEDSAMYFCAGGLSLRGEQYFGPGTRLTVT.

The genes are TRBV7-2 and TRBJ2-5; unclear D gene. Trimming shortened V by 1 base and J by 5 bases, and 11 bases separated the two germline ends. Germline V gene lookup returns CDR1 SGHTA and CDR2 FQGNSA. The CDR3 spans 14 residues. CDR3 sequence: CASSLEFSSETQYF. The CDR3 nucleotides read TGTGCCAGCAGCTTAGAGTTTTCGTCTGAGACCCAGTACTTC.

This clonotype was detected only a few times. V gene TRBV3-1 combines with J gene TRBJ2-5; D assignment may be TRBD1 or TRBD2 (5 bases each). V was clipped by 0 bases and J by 3 bases, with 14 bases between them. Germline CDR1 is LGHDT and CDR2 is YNNKEL (reference sequence). This CDR3 spans 16 amino acids. CDR3 in DNA: TGTGCCAGCAGCCAAGATCGGGGCAGGGACGAAGAGACCCAGTACTTC. As protein: CASSQDRGRDEETQYF.

The rearrangement joins TRBV11-2 to TRBJ2-7; D gene uncertain. The germline CDR1 and CDR2 sequences are SGHAT and FQNNGV. CDR3 length: 14 amino acids. V lost 5 bases to trimming and J lost 7 bases, with 18 bases between them. The CDR3 loop reads CASSLIVSPREQYF. The CDR3 DNA is TGTGCCAGCAGCCTTATTGTCTCTCCACGGGAGCAGTACTTC.